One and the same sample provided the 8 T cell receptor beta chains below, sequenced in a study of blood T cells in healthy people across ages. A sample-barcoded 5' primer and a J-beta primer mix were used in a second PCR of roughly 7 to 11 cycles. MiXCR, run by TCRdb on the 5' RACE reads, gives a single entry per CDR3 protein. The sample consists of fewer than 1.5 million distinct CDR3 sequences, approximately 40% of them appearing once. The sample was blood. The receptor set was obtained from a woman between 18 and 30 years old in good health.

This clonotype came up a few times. Here the CDR3 reads CASSFSQGFWYEQYF. CDR3 coding DNA: TGTGCCAGCAGCTTTAGTCAGGGATTTTGGTACGAGCAGTACTTC. The chain carries TRBV11-2 and TRBJ2-7, with D tentatively TRBD1 (5 bases). CDR1 SGHAT and CDR2 FQNNGV come from the germline V gene. This CDR3 contains 15 residues. V gave up 3 bases and J gave up 4 bases, with 16 bases separating them.

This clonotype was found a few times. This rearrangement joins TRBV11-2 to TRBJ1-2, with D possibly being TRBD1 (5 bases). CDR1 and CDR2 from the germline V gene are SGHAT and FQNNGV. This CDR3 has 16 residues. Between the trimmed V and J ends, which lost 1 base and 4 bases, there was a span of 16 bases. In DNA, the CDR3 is TGTGCCAGCAGCTTAGTCGGGCAGGGAAGTTTCTATGGCTACACCTTC. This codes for CASSLVGQGSFYGYTF.

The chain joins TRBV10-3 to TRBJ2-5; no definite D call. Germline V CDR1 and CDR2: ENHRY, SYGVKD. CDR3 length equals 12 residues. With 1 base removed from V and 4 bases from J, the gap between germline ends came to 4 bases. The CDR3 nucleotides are TGTGCCATCAGTGAGTACCGAGAGACCCAGTACTTC. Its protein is CAISEYRETQYF.

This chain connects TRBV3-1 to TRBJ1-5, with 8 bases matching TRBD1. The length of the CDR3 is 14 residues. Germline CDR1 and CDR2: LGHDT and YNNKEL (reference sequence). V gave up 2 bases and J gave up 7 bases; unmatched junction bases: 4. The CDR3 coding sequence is TGTGCCAGCAGCCAAAACAGGGGGTTACAGCCCCAGCATTTT. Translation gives CASSQNRGLQPQHF.

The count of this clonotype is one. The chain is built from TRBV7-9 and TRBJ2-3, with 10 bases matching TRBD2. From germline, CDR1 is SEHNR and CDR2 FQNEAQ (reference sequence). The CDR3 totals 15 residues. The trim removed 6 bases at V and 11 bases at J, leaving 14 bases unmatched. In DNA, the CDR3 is TGTGCCAGCAGACCCGGACTAGCGGAGCCGGGGGGGCAGTATTTT. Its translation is CASRPGLAEPGGQYF.

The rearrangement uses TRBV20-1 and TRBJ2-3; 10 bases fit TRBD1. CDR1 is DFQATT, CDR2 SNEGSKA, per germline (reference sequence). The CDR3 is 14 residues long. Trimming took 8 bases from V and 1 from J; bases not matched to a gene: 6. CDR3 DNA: TGCAGTACCCGAGGGACAGGGGGCACAGATACGCAGTATTTT. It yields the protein CSTRGTGGTDTQYF.

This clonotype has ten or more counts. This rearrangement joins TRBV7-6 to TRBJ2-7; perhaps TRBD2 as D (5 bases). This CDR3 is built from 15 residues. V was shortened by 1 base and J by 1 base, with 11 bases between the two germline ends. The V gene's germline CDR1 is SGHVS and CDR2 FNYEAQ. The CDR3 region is CASSLEAEWSYEQYF. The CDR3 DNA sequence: TGTGCCAGCAGCTTAGAAGCGGAGTGGTCCTACGAGCAGTACTTC.

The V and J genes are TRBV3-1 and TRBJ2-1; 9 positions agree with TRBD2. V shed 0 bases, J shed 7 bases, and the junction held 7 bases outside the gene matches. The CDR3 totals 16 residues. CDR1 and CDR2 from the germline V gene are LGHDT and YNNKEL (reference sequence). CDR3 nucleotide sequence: TGTGCCAGCAGCCAAGATCCCAGCGGGGGGAGTAATGAGCAGTTCTTC. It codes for CASSQDPSGGSNEQFF.